This T cell receptor beta chain was recovered during a study of cytomegalovirus exposure and HLA in healthy donors. Method: immunoSEQ multiplex PCR; TCRdb's copy keeps in-frame clones and lacks some. The top ten clones hold 2.5% to 3.5% of a sample with a few hundred thousand clones, around 90% of them seen once. Points on this clone: Its matching antigen is unknown.

Points from the study as a whole: A classifier reportedly called cytomegalovirus status with high sensitivity and specificity. In the 120 validation repertoires, approximately 94% of cluster scores exceeded 0, per a later analysis.

The CDR3 contains 16 residues. CDR1 is MNHEY, CDR2 SMNVEV, per germline (reference sequence). V lost 0 bases and J 0 bases, leaving 12 bases between the germline ends. This rearrangement joins TRBV27 to TRBJ2-7, with D perhaps TRBD1 or TRBD2 (5 bases each). This sequence originates from a woman aged 30 to 39 in good health and CMV-seronegative. The specimen was PBMCs. The chain's CDR3 is CASSLSPGLLSYEQYF. CDR3 bases: TGTGCCAGCAGTTTATCGCCGGGGCTCCTCTCCTACGAGCAGTACTTC.